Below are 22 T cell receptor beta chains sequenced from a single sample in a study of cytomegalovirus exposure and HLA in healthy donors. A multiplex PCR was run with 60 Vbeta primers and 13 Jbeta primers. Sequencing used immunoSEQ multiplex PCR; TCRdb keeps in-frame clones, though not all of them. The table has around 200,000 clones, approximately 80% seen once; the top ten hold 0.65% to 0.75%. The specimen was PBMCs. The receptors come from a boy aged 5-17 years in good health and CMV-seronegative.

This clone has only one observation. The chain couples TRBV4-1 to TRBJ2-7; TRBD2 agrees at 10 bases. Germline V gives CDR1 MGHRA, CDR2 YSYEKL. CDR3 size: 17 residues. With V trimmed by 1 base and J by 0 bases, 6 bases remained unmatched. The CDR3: CASSQVGSGGSSYEQYF. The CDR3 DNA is TGCGCCAGCAGCCAAGTGGGTAGCGGGGGGAGCTCCTACGAGCAGTACTTC.

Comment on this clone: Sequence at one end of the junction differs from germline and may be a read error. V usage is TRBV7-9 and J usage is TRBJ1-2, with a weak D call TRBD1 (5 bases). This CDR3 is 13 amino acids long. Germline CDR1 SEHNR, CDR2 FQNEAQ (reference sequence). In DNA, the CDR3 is TGTTCCAGCAGTATCTCAGGGCGCTGGGGCTACACCTTC. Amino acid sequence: CSSSISGRWGYTF.

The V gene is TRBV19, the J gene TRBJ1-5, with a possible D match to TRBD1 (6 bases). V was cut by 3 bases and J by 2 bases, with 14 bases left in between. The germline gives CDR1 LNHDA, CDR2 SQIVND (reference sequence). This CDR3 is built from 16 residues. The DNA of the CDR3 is TGTGCCAGTAGTATTAAGGGGGGGCGGGGCAATCAGCCCCAGCATTTT. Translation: CASSIKGGRGNQPQHF.

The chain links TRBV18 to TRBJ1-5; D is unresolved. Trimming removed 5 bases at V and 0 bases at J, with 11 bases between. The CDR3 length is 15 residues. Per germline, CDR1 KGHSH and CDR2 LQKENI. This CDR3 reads CASSGEGNSNQPQHF. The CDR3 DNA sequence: TGTGCCAGCTCAGGTGAGGGAAATAGCAATCAGCCCCAGCATTTT.

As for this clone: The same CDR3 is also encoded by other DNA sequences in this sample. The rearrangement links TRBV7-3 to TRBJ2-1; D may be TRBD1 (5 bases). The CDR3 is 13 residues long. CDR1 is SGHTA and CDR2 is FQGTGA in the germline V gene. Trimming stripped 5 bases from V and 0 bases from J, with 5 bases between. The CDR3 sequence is CASSQGSYNEQFF. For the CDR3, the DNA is TGTGCCAGCAGCCAGGGCTCCTACAATGAGCAGTTCTTC.

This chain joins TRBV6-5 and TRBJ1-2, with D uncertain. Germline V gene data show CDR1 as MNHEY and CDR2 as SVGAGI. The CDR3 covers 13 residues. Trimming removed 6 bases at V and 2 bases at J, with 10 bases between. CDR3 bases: TGTGCCAGCAGACCCGCGGTCAACTATGGCTACACCTTC. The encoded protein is CASRPAVNYGYTF.

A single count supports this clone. The CDR3 spells CASSRGGTGPQETQYF. The CDR3 DNA follows: TGTGCCAGCAGCCGCGGCGGGACAGGGCCCCAAGAGACCCAGTACTTC. J is TRBJ2-5 and V is TRBV4-2, with TRBD1 identical over 9 bases. V lost 4 bases to trimming and J lost 1 base; unmatched junction nucleotides: 7. The CDR3 has 16 residues. CDR1 and CDR2 from the germline V gene are LGHNA and YNFKEQ.

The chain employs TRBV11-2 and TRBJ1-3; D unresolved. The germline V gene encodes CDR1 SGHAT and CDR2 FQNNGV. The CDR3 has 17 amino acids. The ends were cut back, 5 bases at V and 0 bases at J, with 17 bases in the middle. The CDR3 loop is CASSRLGGRSSGNTIYF. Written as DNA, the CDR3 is TGTGCCAGCAGCCGACTAGGAGGCAGAAGCTCTGGAAACACCATATATTTT.

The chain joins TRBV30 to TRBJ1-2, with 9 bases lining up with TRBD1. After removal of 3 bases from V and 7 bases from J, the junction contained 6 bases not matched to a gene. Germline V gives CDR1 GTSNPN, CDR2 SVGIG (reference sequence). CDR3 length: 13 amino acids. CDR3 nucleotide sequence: TGTGCCTGGAGACAGGGGGCGCGACCTGGCTACACCTTC. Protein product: CAWRQGARPGYTF.

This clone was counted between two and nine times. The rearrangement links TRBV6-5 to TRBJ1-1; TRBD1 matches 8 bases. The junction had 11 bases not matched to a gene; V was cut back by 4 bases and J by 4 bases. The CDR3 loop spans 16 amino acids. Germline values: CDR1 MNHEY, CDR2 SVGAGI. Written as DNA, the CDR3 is TGTGCCAGCAGTTCTTGGCAGGGGGCACGGGGCACTGAAGCTTTCTTT. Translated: CASSSWQGARGTEAFF.

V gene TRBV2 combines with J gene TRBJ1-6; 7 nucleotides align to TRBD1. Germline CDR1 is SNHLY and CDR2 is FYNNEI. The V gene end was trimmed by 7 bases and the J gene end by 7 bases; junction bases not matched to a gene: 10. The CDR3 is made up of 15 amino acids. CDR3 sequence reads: CASTTNRGINSPLHF. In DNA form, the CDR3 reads TGTGCCAGCACCACCAACAGGGGAATCAATTCACCCCTCCACTTT.

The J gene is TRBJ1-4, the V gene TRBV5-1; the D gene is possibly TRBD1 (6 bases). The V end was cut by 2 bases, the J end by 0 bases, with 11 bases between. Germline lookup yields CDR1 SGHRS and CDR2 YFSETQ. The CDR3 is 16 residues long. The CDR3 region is CASSLPGTSTNEKLFF. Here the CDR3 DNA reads TGCGCCAGCAGCTTACCCGGGACATCAACTAATGAAAAACTGTTTTTT. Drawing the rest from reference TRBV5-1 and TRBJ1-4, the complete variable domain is KAGVTQTPRYLIKTRGQQVTLSCSPISGHRSVSWYQQTPGQGLQFLFEYFSETQRNKGNFPGRFSGRQFSNSRSEMNVSTLELGDSALYLCASSLPGTSTNEKLFFGSGTQLSVL.

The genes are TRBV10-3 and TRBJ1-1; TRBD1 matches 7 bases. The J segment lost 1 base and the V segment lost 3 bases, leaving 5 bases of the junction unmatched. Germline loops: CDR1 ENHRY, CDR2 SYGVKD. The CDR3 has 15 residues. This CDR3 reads CAISEMTGRNTEAFF. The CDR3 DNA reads TGTGCCATCAGTGAAATGACAGGGAGGAACACTGAAGCTTTCTTT.

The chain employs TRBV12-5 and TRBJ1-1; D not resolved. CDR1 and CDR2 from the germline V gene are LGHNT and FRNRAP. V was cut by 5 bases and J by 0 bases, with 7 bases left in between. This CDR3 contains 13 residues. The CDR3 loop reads CASGGLMNTEAFF. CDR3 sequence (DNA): TGTGCTAGTGGTGGACTAATGAACACTGAAGCTTTCTTT.

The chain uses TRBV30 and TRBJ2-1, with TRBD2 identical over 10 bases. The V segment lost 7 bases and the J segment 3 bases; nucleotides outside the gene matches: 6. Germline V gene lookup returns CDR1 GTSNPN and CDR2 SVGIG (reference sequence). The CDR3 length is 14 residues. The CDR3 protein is CALELAGFYNEQFF. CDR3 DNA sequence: TGTGCCTTAGAACTAGCGGGATTCTACAATGAGCAGTTCTTC.

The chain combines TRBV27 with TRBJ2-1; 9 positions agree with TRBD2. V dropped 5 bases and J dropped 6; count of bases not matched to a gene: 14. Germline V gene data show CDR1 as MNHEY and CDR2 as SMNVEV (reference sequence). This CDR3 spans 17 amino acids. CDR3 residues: CASSASWAGGVGNEQFF. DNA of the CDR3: TGTGCCAGCAGTGCGTCGTGGGCGGGAGGGGTCGGCAATGAGCAGTTCTTC.

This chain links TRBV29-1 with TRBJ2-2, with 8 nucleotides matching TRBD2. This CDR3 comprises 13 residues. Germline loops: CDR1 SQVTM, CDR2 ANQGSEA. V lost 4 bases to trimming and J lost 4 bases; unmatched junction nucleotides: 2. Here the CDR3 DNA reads TGCAGCGTTGGGACTAGCCGCACCGGGGAGCTGTTTTTT. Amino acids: CSVGTSRTGELFF.

CDR3 coding DNA: TGTGCCAGCAGTCAGCGGGGAGGGGGTGTCAGATATGGCTACACCTTC. It yields the protein CASSQRGGGVRYGYTF. The genes are TRBV28 and TRBJ1-2; tentatively, D is TRBD1 (6 bases). The germline CDR1 and CDR2 sequences are MDHEN and SYDVKM. The CDR3 consists of 16 residues. Deletions cut 5 bases from V and 5 bases from J, with 21 bases between.

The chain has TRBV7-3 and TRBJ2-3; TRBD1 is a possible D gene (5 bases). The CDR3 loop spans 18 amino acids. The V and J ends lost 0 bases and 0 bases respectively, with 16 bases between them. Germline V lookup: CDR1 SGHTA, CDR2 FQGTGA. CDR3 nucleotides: TGTGCCAGCAGCTTAACGGCAGGGCCCTCTCTTAGCACAGATACGCAGTATTTT. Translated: CASSLTAGPSLSTDTQYF.

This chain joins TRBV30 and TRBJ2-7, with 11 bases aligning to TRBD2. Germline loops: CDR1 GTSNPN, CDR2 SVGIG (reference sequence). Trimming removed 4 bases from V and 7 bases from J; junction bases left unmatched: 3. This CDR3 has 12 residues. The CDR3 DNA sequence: TGTGCCTGGAATCGACTAGCGGGAGAGCAGTACTTC. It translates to CAWNRLAGEQYF.

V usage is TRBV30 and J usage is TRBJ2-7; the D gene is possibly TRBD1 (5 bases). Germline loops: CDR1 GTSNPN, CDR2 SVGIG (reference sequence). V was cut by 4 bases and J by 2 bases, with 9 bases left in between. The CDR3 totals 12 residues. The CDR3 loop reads CAWTPGPYEQYF. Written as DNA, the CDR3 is TGTGCCTGGACGCCAGGGCCCTACGAGCAGTACTTC.

The CDR3 sequence: CASSLASDRVPGYTF. CDR3 nucleotides: TGTGCCAGCAGCTTGGCGTCCGACAGGGTTCCTGGCTACACCTTC. The chain links TRBV5-4 to TRBJ1-2, with 7 bases matching TRBD1. The V gene's germline CDR1 is SGHNT and CDR2 YYREEE (reference sequence). The trim removed 0 bases at V and 7 bases at J, leaving 9 bases unmatched. This CDR3 is built from 15 residues. The variable domain in full, with the rest retrieved from reference TRBV5-4 and TRBJ1-2, is ETGVTQSPTHLIKTRGQQVTLRCSSQSGHNTVSWYQQALGQGPQFIFQYYREEENGRGNFPPRFSGLQFPNYSSELNVNALELDDSALYLCASSLASDRVPGYTFGSGTRLTVV.